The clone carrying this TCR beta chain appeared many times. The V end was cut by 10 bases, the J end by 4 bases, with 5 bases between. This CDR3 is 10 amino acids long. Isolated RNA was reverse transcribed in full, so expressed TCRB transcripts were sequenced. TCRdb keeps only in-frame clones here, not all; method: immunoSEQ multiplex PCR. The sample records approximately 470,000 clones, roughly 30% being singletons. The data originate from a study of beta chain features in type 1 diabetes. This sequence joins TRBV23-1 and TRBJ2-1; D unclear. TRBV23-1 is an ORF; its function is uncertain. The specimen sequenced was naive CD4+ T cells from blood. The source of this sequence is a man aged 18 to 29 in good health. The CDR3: CATCYNEQFF. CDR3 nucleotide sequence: TGCGCCACCTGTTACAATGAGCAGTTCTTC.